This T cell receptor (beta chain) appears in the sequencing data of a study of blood T cells in healthy people across ages. From germline, CDR1 is LGHDT and CDR2 YNNKEL (reference sequence). The V segment lost 2 bases and the J segment 2 bases; nucleotides outside the gene matches: 7. The CDR3 runs to 17 residues. A second PCR of roughly 7 to 11 cycles used a sample-barcoded 5' primer and a J-beta primer mix. TCRdb reanalysed the 5' RACE reads using MiXCR and keeps one entry per CDR3 protein. The repertoire holds hundreds of thousands of distinct CDR3 sequences, with roughly 49% as singletons. V is TRBV3-1 and J is TRBJ2-3, with TRBD1 matching 10 bases. Sequenced sample: blood. This TCR was recovered from a woman aged 60 to 75 in good health. CDR3 loop: CASSQLRTGGNTDTQYF. CDR3 DNA sequence: TGTGCCAGCAGCCAACTACGGACAGGGGGGAACACAGATACGCAGTATTTT.